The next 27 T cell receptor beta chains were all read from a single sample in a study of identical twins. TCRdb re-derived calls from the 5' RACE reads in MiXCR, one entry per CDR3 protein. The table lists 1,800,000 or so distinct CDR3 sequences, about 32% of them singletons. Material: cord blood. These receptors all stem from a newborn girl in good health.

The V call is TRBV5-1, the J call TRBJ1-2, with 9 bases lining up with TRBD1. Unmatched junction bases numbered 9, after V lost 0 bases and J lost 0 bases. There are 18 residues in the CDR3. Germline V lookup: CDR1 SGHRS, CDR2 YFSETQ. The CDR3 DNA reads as TGCGCCAGCAGCTTGGAGTTACATGGACAGGGGACTAACTATGGCTACACCTTC. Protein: CASSLELHGQGTNYGYTF.

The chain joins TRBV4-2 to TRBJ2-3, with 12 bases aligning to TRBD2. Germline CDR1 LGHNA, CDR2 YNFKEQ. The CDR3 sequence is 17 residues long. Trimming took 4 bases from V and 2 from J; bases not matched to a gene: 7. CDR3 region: CASSLLAGGPITDTQYF. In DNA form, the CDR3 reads TGTGCCAGCAGCCTGCTAGCGGGAGGGCCAATCACAGATACGCAGTATTTT.

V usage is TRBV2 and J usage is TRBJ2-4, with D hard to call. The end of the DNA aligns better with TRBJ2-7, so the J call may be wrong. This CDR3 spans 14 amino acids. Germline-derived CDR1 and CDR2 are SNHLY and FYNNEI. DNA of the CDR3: TGTGCCAGCAGTGAAGACATACTACCCTACGAGCAGTACTTC. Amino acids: CASSEDILPYEQYF.

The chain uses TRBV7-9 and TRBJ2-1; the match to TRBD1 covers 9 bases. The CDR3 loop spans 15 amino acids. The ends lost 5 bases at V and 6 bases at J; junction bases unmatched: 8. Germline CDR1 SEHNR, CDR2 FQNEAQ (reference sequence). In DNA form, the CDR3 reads TGTGCCAGCAGCGGAAGGGACAGGGATGGCAATGAGCAGTTCTTC. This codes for CASSGRDRDGNEQFF.

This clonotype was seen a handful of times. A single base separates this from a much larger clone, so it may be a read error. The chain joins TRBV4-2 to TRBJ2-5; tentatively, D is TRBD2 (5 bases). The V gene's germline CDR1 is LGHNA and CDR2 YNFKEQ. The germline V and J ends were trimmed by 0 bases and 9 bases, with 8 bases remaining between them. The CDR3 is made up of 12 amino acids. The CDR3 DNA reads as TGTGCCAGCAGCCAAGATTCGGAGGCCCAGTACTTC. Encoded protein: CASSQDSEAQYF.

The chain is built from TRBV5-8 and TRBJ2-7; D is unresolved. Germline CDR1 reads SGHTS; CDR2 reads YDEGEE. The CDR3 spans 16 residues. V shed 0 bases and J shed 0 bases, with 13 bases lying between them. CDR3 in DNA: TGTGCCAGCAGCTTGGTCGTGGGCCGTACCTCCTACGAGCAGTACTTC. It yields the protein CASSLVVGRTSYEQYF.

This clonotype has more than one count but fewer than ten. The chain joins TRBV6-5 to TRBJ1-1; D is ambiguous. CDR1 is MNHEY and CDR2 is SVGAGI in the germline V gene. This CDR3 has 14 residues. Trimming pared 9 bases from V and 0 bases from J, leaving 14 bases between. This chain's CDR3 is CARVTGSMNTEAFF. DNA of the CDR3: TGTGCCAGAGTAACGGGTAGCATGAACACTGAAGCTTTCTTT.

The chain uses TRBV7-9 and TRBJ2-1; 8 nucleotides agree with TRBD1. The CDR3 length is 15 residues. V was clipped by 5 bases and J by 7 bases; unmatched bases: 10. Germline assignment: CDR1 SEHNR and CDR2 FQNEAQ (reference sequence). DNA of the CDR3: TGTGCCAGCAGCGGCAACAGGGGGTTAGGAAATGAGCAGTTCTTC. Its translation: CASSGNRGLGNEQFF.

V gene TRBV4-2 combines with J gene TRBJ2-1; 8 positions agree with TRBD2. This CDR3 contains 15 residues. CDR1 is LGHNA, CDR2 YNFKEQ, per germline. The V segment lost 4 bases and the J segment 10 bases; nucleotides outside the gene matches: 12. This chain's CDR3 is CASSRGAGGTYEQFF. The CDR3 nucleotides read TGTGCCAGCAGCCGAGGGGCGGGGGGCACCTACGAGCAGTTCTTC.

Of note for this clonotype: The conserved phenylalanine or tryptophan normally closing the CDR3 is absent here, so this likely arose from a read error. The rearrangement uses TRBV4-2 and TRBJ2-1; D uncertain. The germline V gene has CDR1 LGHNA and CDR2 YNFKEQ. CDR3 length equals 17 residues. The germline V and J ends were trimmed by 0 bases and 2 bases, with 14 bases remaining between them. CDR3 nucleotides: TGTGCCAGCAGCCAAGAAGTAGGTAGCTTTCCCTACAATGAGCAGTTCCTC. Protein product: CASSQEVGSFPYNEQFL.

The CDR3 region is CSARMVGLAFREQYF. The CDR3 coding sequence is TGCAGTGCTAGAATGGTGGGACTAGCGTTCCGCGAGCAGTACTTC. J is TRBJ2-7 and V is TRBV20-1; TRBD2 matches at 10 bases. Per germline, CDR1 DFQATT and CDR2 SNEGSKA (reference sequence). The J segment lost 6 bases and the V segment lost 2 bases, leaving 10 bases of the junction unmatched. This CDR3 contains 15 residues.

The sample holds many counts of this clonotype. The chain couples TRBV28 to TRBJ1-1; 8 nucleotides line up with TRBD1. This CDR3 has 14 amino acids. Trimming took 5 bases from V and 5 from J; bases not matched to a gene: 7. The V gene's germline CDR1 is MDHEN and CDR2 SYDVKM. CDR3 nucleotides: TGTGCCAGCAGTCCCCGACAGGGGAGGACTGAAGCTTTCTTT. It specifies CASSPRQGRTEAFF.

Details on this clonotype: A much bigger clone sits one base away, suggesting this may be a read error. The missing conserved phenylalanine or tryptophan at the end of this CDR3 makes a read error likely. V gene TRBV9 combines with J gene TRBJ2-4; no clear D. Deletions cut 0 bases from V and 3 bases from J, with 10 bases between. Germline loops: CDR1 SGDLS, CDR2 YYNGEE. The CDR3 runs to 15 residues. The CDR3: CASSVGSVSKNIQYV. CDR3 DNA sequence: TGTGCCAGCAGCGTAGGTAGTGTGAGCAAAAACATTCAGTACGTC.

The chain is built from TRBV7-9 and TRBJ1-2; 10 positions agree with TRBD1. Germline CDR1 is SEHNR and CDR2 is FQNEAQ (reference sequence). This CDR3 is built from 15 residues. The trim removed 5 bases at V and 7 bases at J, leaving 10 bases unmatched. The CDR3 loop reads CASSPDNRDRGGYTF. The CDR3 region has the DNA TGTGCCAGCAGCCCCGACAATAGGGACAGGGGTGGCTACACCTTC.

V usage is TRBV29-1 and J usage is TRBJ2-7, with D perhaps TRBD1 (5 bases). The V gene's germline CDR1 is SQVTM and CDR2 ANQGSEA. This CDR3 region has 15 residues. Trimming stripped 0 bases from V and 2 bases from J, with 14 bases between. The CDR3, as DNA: TGCAGCGTTGAAGAAAGGGGAATTGGGACCTACGAGCAGTACTTC. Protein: CSVEERGIGTYEQYF.

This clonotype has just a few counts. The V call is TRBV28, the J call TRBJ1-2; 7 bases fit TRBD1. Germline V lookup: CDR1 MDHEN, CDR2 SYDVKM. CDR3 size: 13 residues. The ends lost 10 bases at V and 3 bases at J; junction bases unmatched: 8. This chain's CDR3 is CATLDRRDYGYTF. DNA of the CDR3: TGTGCCACCTTGGACAGGCGGGACTATGGCTACACCTTC.

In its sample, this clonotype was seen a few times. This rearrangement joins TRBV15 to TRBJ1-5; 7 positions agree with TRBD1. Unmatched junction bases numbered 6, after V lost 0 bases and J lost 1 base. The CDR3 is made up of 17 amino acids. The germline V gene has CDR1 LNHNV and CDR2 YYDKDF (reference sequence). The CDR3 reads CATSRDDRVKSNQPQHF. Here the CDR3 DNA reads TGTGCCACCAGCAGAGATGACAGGGTTAAGAGCAATCAGCCCCAGCATTTT.

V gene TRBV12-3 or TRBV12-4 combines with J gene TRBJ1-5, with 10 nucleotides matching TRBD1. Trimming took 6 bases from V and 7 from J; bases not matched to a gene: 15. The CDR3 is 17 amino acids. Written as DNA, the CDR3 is TGTGCCAGCAGGGACCGGGACAGGGGAGGGCATAACCAGCCCCAGCATTTT. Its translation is CASRDRDRGGHNQPQHF.

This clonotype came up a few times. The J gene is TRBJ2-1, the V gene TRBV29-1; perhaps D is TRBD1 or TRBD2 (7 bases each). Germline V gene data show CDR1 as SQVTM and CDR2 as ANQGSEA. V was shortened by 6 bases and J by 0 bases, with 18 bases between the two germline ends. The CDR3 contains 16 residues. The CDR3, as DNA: TGCAGCGTACTTCGACTAGCAGGGGGCTCCTACAATGAGCAGTTCTTC. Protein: CSVLRLAGGSYNEQFF.

CDR3 loop: CASSTRGLAGLNTDTQYF. The DNA for the CDR3 is TGTGCCAGCAGCACGAGAGGGCTAGCGGGACTAAACACAGATACGCAGTATTTT. The V and J genes are TRBV7-4 and TRBJ2-3; TRBD2 aligns across 9 bases. Per the germline V gene, CDR1 is SGHVT and CDR2 is SQSDAQ. The CDR3 is 18 amino acids. V trimming: 5 bases; J trimming: 2 bases; junction bases outside the gene matches: 14. Complete variable domain (other parts from reference TRBV7-4 and TRBJ2-3): GAGVSQSPRYKVAKRGRDVALRCDSISGHVTLYWYRQTLGQGSEVLTYSQSDAQRDKSGRPSGRFSAERPERSVSTLKIQRTEQGDSAVYLCASSTRGLAGLNTDTQYFGPGTRLTVL.

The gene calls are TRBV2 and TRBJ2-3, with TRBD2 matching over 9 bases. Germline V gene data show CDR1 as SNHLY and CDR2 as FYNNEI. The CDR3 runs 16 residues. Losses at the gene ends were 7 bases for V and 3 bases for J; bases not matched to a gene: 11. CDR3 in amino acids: CASTEYLAGRTDTQYF. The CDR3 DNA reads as TGTGCCAGCACCGAGTATCTAGCGGGAAGGACAGATACGCAGTATTTT.

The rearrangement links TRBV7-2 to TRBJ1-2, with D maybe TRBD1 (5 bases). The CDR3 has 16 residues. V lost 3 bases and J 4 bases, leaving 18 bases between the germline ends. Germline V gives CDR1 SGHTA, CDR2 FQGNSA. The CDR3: CASSLVRAGTGYGYTF. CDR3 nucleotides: TGTGCCAGCAGCTTGGTGAGGGCAGGGACTGGCTATGGCTACACCTTC.

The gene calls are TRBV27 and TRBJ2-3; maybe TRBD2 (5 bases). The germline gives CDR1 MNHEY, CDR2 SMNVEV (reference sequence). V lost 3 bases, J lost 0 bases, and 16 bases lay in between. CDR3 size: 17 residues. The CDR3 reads CASSFGYQRISTDTQYF. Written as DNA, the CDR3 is TGTGCCAGCAGTTTTGGATACCAGCGGATTAGCACAGATACGCAGTATTTT.

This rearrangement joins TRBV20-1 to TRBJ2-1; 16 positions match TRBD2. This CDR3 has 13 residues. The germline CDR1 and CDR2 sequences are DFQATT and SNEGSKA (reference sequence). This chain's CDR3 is CSGTSGRANEQFF. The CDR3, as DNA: TGCAGCGGGACTAGCGGGAGGGCCAATGAGCAGTTCTTC.

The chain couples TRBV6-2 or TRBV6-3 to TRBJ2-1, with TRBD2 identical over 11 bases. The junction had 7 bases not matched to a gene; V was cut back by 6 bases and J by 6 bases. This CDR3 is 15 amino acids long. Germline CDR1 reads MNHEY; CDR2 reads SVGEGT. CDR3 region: CASRQTSGDVNEQFF. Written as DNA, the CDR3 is TGTGCCAGCAGGCAGACTAGCGGGGACGTCAATGAGCAGTTCTTC.

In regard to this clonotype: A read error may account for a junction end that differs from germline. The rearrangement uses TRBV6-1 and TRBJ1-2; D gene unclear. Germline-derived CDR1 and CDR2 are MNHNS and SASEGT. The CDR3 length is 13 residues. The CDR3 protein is CASREGFNYGYTF. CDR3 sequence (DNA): TGTGCCAGCAGGGAAGGGTTTAACTATGGCTACACCTTC.

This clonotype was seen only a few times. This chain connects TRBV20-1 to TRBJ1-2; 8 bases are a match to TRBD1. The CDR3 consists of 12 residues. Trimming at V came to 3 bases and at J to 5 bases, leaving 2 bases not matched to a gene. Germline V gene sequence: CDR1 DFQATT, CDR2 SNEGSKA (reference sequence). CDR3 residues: CSASQGAYGYTF. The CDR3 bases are TGCAGTGCTAGTCAGGGGGCATATGGCTACACCTTC.